Sequencing of this TCR beta chain was carried out in a study of T cells in Graves' hyperthyroidism and ophthalmopathy (dated by TCRdb to between 2018 and 2021). In terms of the full investigation: Peripheral blood samples were taken at the time of initial diagnosis, prior to any treatment. A discovery cohort of about 96 patients, fewer than 50 with Graves' ophthalmopathy and about 58 with stable Graves' hyperthyroidism, was used to find distinguishing TCR V-J signatures. Prospective prediction of ophthalmopathy was tested in an independent validation cohort consisting of some 19 hyperthyroidism patients and approximately 16 patients who later progressed to ophthalmopathy. After sampling, hyperthyroidism patients received methimazole starting at 30 mg daily, and ophthalmopathy patients received high-dose intravenous methylprednisolone. The 85 to 100 discovery patients were divided at random into training and test sets in a 7:3 ratio. The paper reports TCR Vbeta CDR3 sequencing of over 130 peripheral blood samples: over 40 ophthalmopathy, fewer than 80 hyperthyroidism and around 17 progressor patients. In several Graves' hyperthyroidism patients, the study also compared T-cell repertoires from thyroid tissue with T-cell repertoires from blood. Overall results and qualifications from the work: During validation, the model predicted progression to ophthalmopathy a median of about 6.5 months ahead of onset, with around 65% sensitivity and 72% to 85% specificity. In cross-validation, a model built on a 13 V-J signature told ophthalmopathy apart from stable hyperthyroidism with just under 90% sensitivity and around 84% specificity, and in testing the same model reached 80%/75%. Sample size was not statistically predetermined, and investigators were not blinded to group allocation. Most expanded thyroid clonotypes (frequency above 0.001) were also detected in blood, a finding suggesting that blood repertoires may reflect thyroid immune responses.

The TCR beta CDR3 regions were amplified from the RNA transcripts. A first-round RT-PCR of the TCR CDR3 used the HTBI primer set with the Qiagen OneStep RT-PCR kit. The libraries were constructed in a second round of multiplex PCR and then size-selected and purified. Libraries were sequenced paired-end with 100 bp reads on an Illumina HiSeq2000. The source study handled its data this way. SOAPnuke was used to process the raw data, with reads discarded if the reads contained adapters or uncalled bases, had a mean Phred below 15, or lacked an exact constant-primer or identifier match. COPE v1.2.5 was used to merge the high-quality paired reads, and each unique nucleotide sequence was defined as a clonotype. Clonotypes were aligned to IMGT TRBV, TRBD and TRBJ reference segments using MiTCR v1.1. Only V-J combinations with frequency above 0.0001, covering approximately 99% of repertoires, were analysed. The TCS score was defined as the ratio of F50 (clonal expansion) to E x V (chaos), calculated using BLOSUM62-based TCRdist between CDR3 peptides within each V-J. Welch's t-statistics and random forest reduced some 510 V-J features to about 12, which were used in a naive Bayes classifier (R e1071). TCRdb redid the processing of the public reads, applying fastp at Q25 and MiXCR, and retained in-frame beta chains. CDR3 protein duplicates are merged, each entry listing the most common genes and DNA. The V and J calls, along with clone size, are taken from TCRdb and not from the paper's own processing. A total of about 690,000 distinct CDR3 sequences appear in this sample, 17% of them only once. In total, the top ten clones hold 15% of the sample.

From cysteine to phenylalanine, the CDR3 is 17 amino acids long. The sequence is cut down to CDR3 DNA, 51 bases in frame from base 1. Clipping removes 6 bases from V and 9 bases from J, with 19 as the unmatched junction base count. Per the germline V gene, SGHTA is the CDR1 and FQGNSA is the CDR2. Graves' hyperthyroidism was defined as stable when no progression to ophthalmopathy occurred over 18 months of follow-up. Hyperthyroidism patients were aged 18 to 65 years and newly diagnosed, with disease duration of less than 2 months. The study excluded patients with uncontrolled infections, other autoimmune diseases, pregnancy or lactation. Diagnoses were based on clinical symptoms, serum thyroxine and TRAb, thyroid ultrasound and orbital computed tomography. Ficoll-Paque density gradient centrifugation was used to isolate PBMCs from about 10 ml of fresh peripheral blood. Total RNA was extracted using Trizol reagent, and RNA quality was assessed on an Agilent 2100 Bioanalyzer.

Notes on this clonotype: There is no known antigen for this receptor. Since a much larger clone is just one base distant, this may be a read error.

Source material: blood. This TCR came from a man over 45 with Graves' hyperthyroidism. The chain was built from TRBV7-2 and TRBJ2-5, with 10 central nucleotides matching TRBD1. CDR3 reads: CASRTISGQGVVEAQYF. Read as DNA, the sequence is TGTGCCAGCAGGACCATAAGCGGACAGGGGGTTGTTGAGGCCCAGTACTTC.